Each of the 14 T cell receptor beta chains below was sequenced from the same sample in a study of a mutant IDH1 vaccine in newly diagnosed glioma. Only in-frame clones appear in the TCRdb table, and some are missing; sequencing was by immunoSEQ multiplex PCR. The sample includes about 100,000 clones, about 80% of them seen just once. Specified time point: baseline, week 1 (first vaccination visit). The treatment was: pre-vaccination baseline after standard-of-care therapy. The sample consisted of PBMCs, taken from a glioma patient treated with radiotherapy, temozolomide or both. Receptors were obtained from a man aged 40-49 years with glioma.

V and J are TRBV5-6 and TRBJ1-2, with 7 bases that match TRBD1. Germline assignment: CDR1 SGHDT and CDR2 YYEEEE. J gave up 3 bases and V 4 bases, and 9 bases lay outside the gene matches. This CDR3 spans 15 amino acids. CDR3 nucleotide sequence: TGTGCCAGCAGCCCTATTGGACAGGTAGACTATGGCTACACCTTC. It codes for CASSPIGQVDYGYTF.

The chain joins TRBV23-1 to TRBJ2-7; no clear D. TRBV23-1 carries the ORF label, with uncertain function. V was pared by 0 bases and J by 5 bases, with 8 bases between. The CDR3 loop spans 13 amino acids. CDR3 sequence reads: CASSQSACHEQYF. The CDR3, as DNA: TGCGCCAGCAGTCAATCTGCTTGCCACGAGCAGTACTTC.

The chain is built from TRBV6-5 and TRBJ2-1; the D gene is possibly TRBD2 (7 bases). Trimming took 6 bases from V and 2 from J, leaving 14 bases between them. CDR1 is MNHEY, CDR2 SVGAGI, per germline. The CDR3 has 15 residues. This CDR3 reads CASRPSGGTYNEQFF. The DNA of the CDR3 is TGTGCCAGCAGACCCTCGGGGGGCACCTACAATGAGCAGTTCTTC.

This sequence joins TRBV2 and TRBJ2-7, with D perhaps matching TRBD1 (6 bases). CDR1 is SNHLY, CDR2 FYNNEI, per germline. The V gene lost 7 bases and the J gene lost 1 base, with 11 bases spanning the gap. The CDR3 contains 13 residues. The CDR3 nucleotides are TGTGCCAGCACCGACAGGCAGTCCTACGAGCAGTACTTC. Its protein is CASTDRQSYEQYF.

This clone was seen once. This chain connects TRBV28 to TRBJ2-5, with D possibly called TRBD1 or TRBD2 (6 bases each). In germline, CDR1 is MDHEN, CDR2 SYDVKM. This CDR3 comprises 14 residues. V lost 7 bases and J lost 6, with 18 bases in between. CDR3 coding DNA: TGTGCCAGCACCCTCGCCGGGGGCAAAAAGACCCAGTACTTC. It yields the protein CASTLAGGKKTQYF.

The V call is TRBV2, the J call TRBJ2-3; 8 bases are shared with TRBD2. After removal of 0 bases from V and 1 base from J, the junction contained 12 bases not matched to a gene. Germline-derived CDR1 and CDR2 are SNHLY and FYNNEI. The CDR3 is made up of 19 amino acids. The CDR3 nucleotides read TGTGCCAGCAGTGAAGCGTGGAGCGGGGGATCGTTCCGCACAGATACGCAGTATTTT. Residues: CASSEAWSGGSFRTDTQYF.

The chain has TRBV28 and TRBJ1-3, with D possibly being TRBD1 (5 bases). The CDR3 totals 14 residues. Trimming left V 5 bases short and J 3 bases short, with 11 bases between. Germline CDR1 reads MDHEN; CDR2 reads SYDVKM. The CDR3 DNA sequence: TGTGCCAGCAGTCTCCCGGGGCTTGGAAACACCATATATTTT. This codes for CASSLPGLGNTIYF.

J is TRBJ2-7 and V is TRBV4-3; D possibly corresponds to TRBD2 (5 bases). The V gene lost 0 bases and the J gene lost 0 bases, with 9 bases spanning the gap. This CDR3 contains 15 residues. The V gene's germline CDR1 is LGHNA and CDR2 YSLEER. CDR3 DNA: TGCGCCAGCAGCCAAGATCGGGGTTTCTCCTACGAGCAGTACTTC. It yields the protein CASSQDRGFSYEQYF.

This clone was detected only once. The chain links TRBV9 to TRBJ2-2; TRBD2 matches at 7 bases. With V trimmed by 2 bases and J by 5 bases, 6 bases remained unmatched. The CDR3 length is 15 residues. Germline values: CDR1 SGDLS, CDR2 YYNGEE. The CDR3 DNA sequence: TGTGCCAGCAGCGTCGCGGGGGTGGAAACCGGGGAGCTGTTTTTT. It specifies CASSVAGVETGELFF.

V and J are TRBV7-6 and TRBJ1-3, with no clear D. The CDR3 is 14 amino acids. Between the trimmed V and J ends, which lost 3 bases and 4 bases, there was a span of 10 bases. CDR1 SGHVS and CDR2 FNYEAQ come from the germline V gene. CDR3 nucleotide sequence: TGTGCCAGCAGCTTGTCGGCGGGGGGAAACACCATATATTTT. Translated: CASSLSAGGNTIYF.

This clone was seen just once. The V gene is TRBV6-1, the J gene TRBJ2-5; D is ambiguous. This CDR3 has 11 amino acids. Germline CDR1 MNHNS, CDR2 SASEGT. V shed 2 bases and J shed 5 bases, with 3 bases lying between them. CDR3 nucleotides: TGTGCCAGCAGTGAACCGGAGACCCAGTACTTC. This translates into CASSEPETQYF.

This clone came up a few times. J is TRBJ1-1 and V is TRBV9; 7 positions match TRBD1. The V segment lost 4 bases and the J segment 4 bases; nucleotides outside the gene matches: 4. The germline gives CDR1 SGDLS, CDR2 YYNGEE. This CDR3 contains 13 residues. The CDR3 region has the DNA TGTGCCAGCAGCACACAGGGGTTCACTGAAGCTTTCTTT. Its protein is CASSTQGFTEAFF. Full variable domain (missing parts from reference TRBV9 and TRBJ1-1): DSGVTQTPKHLITATGQRVTLRCSPRSGDLSVYWYQQSLDQGLQFLIQYYNGEERAKGNILERFSAQQFPDLHSELNLSSLELGDSALYFCASSTQGFTEAFFGQGTRLTVV.

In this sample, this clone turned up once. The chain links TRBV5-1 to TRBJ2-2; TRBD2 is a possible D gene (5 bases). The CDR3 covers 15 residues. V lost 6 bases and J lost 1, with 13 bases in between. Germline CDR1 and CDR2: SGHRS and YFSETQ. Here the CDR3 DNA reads TGCGCCAGCACCCGGGAAGCCCTGAACACCGGGGAGCTGTTTTTT. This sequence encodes CASTREALNTGELFF.

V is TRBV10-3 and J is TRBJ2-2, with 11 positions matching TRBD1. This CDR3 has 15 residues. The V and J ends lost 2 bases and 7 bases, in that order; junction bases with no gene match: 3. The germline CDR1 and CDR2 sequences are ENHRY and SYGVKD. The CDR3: CAISEPGQGGGELFF. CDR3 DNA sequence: TGTGCCATCAGTGAGCCGGGACAGGGGGGCGGGGAGCTGTTTTTT.